A single sample is the source of the 14 T cell receptor beta chains below, sequenced in a study of shared clonotypes between healthy human individuals. Profiling relied on immunoSEQ multiplex PCR, and the TCRdb table lists in-frame clones only, not all of them. The sample lists fewer than 1.8 million clones; approximately 98.5% were seen once. Sequencing used naive CD4+ T cells sorted from blood. The subset was: CD45RA+ positively selected. The receptors here all came from a man under 40 in good health.

The chain links TRBV9 to TRBJ2-5; D is undetermined. V was shortened by 4 bases and J by 1 base, with 14 bases between the two germline ends. This CDR3 contains 15 residues. Germline-derived CDR1 and CDR2 are SGDLS and YYNGEE. The CDR3 DNA reads TGTGCCAGCAGCACCCTCCCTACCCCCCAAGAGACCCAGTACTTC. Its translation is CASSTLPTPQETQYF.

The rearrangement joins TRBV29-1 to TRBJ2-7; no firm D call. Germline values: CDR1 SQVTM, CDR2 ANQGSEA. The CDR3 loop spans 12 amino acids. Between the trimmed V and J ends, which lost 0 bases and 2 bases, there was a span of 5 bases. CDR3 protein: CSVEEGAYEQYF. CDR3 DNA sequence: TGCAGCGTTGAAGAAGGCGCCTACGAGCAGTACTTC.

This chain uses TRBV7-3 with TRBJ2-1; 8 positions agree with TRBD2. V was clipped by 1 base and J by 6 bases; unmatched bases: 8. Germline lookup yields CDR1 SGHTA and CDR2 FQGTGA. CDR3 size: 16 residues. CDR3 sequence (DNA): TGTGCCAGCAGCTTAAGCCGGGAGGGCCTGGGCAATGAGCAGTTCTTC. Translation gives CASSLSREGLGNEQFF.

V usage is TRBV18 and J usage is TRBJ1-1, with 12 bases identical to TRBD1. V lost 1 base and J lost 4; bases outside the gene matches: 1. Germline V gives CDR1 KGHSH, CDR2 LQKENI. This CDR3 is built from 15 residues. The CDR3 protein is CASSPLGQGATEAFF. CDR3 in DNA: TGTGCCAGCTCACCACTGGGACAGGGGGCCACTGAAGCTTTCTTT.

V and J are TRBV27 and TRBJ2-7; 9 nucleotides agree with TRBD1. From germline, CDR1 is MNHEY and CDR2 SMNVEV (reference sequence). V shed 6 bases, J shed 5 bases, and the junction held 23 bases outside the gene matches. The CDR3 is 19 amino acids. The chain's CDR3 is CASSPVLRDRANVGDEQYF. Here the CDR3 DNA reads TGTGCCAGCAGCCCAGTTCTCCGGGACAGGGCCAATGTCGGAGACGAGCAGTACTTC.

Turning to this clone: Within the sample, other DNA sequences also encode this same CDR3. The V and J genes are TRBV18 and TRBJ2-1, with a possible D match to TRBD2 (6 bases). V was cut by 1 base and J by 3 bases, with 10 bases left in between. Germline CDR1 KGHSH, CDR2 LQKENI. This CDR3 is 15 amino acids long. This CDR3 is CASSPRVGSYNEQFF. The CDR3 DNA reads as TGTGCCAGCTCACCACGGGTCGGGAGCTACAATGAGCAGTTCTTC.

The rearrangement uses TRBV18 and TRBJ2-6; the match to TRBD1 covers 10 bases. The CDR3 sequence is 20 residues long. The ends lost 4 bases at V and 2 bases at J; junction bases unmatched: 14. In germline, CDR1 is KGHSH, CDR2 LQKENI. CDR3 loop: CASSLLPTTGGAPGANVLTF. CDR3 sequence (DNA): TGTGCCAGCTCACTCCTACCTACGACAGGGGGCGCCCCTGGGGCCAACGTCCTGACTTTC.

The chain uses TRBV25-1 and TRBJ1-1; D uncertain. This CDR3 region has 14 residues. The germline CDR1 and CDR2 sequences are MGHDK and SYGVNS. Trimming pared 3 bases from V and 4 bases from J, leaving 12 bases between. The CDR3 here is CASSDNGMGTEAFF. In DNA, the CDR3 is TGTGCCAGCAGTGACAACGGTATGGGCACTGAAGCTTTCTTT.

The chain recombines TRBV7-6 with TRBJ2-7, with TRBD2 matching 8 bases. The CDR3 is 15 amino acids. The V gene end was trimmed by 1 base and the J gene end by 1 base; junction bases not matched to a gene: 3. CDR1 and CDR2 (germline): SGHVS, FNYEAQ. Here the CDR3 reads CASSLGVAGSYEQYF. In DNA, the CDR3 is TGTGCCAGCAGCTTAGGGGTAGCGGGATCCTACGAGCAGTACTTC.

CDR3 amino acids: CAWSVRRGTSGHYEQYF. The CDR3 DNA reads TGTGCCTGGAGTGTACGGCGCGGGACTAGCGGTCACTACGAGCAGTACTTC. The chain couples TRBV30 to TRBJ2-7; TRBD2 matches at 11 bases. This CDR3 comprises 17 residues. Per the germline V gene, CDR1 is GTSNPN and CDR2 is SVGIG (reference sequence). V shed 0 bases and J 3 bases; nucleotides not matched to a gene: 10.

The chain recombines TRBV27 with TRBJ2-7; tentative D call: TRBD2 (6 bases). V lost 8 bases and J lost 6, with 11 bases in between. This CDR3 region has 11 residues. Germline CDR1 MNHEY, CDR2 SMNVEV (reference sequence). The CDR3 loop is CASGGLGEQYF. DNA for the CDR3: TGTGCCAGCGGAGGGCTCGGCGAGCAGTACTTC.

This chain connects TRBV27 to TRBJ2-1; maybe TRBD2 (6 bases). The germline V gene has CDR1 MNHEY and CDR2 SMNVEV (reference sequence). Trimming left V 1 base short and J 4 bases short, with 14 bases between. This CDR3 contains 16 residues. Here the CDR3 DNA reads TGTGCCAGCAGTTTATACCTAGCGACGCTTTACAATGAGCAGTTCTTC. It encodes CASSLYLATLYNEQFF.

The V and J genes are TRBV9 and TRBJ2-1, with 8 bases matching TRBD2. Per germline, CDR1 SGDLS and CDR2 YYNGEE. V dropped 0 bases and J dropped 7; count of bases not matched to a gene: 9. The CDR3 runs to 16 residues. This CDR3 is CASSVEAGPSGNEQFF. The CDR3 coding sequence is TGTGCCAGCAGCGTAGAAGCGGGTCCTAGCGGGAATGAGCAGTTCTTC. The variable domain in full, completed from reference TRBV9 and TRBJ2-1, reads DSGVTQTPKHLITATGQRVTLRCSPRSGDLSVYWYQQSLDQGLQFLIQYYNGEERAKGNILERFSAQQFPDLHSELNLSSLELGDSALYFCASSVEAGPSGNEQFFGPGTRLTVL.

This chain joins TRBV28 and TRBJ1-5; D is uncertain. Trimming took off 2 bases at V and 7 bases at J, with 15 bases between the two ends. Germline V gives CDR1 MDHEN, CDR2 SYDVKM. The CDR3 length is 15 residues. In DNA form, the CDR3 reads TGTGCCAGCAGTTTAGGGCTAAGGGAAGGGCAGCCCCAGCATTTT. Translation: CASSLGLREGQPQHF.